This T cell receptor (beta chain) was identified during a study of control samples from healthy donors and cancer patients. The data were produced by immunoSEQ multiplex PCR, yet TCRdb's version contains in-frame clones alone and is incomplete. The sample carries about 120,000 clones, around 87% recorded once. V lost 4 bases and J 0 bases, leaving 13 bases between the germline ends. Germline CDR1 and CDR2: GTSNPN and SVGIG (reference sequence). This CDR3 region has 15 residues. This sequence originates from a man aged 35-49 years in good health. The genes are TRBV30 and TRBJ1-3; D unresolved. The sequenced sample consisted of blood. The CDR3 sequence is CAWTRAEFSGNTIYF. Here the CDR3 DNA reads TGTGCCTGGACCCGTGCCGAGTTCTCTGGAAACACCATATATTTT.